These T cell receptor beta chains were read from a single sample in a study of spatial heterogeneity in lung cancer. From the 5' RACE reads, TCRdb called clonotypes with MiXCR, one entry per CDR3 protein. This table holds about 9,800 distinct CDR3 sequences, approximately 49% found once. The starting material was lung tumor tissue, obtained at surgery. The receptors were gathered from a female donor with early-stage non-small cell lung cancer. Both conserved end residues are part of each CDR3. Fields, in order: clone size, D gene, V gene, J gene, CDR3 DNA, CDR3 protein. The D gene is left open where the match is weak. Clone size, where shown, is once, few, many, or a class for clones that have expanded.

clone_size: NA
d_call: TRBD1
v_call: TRBV20-1
j_call: TRBJ1-2
cdr3_nt: TGCAGTGCGCCTCGACAGGGTGGCTACACCTTC
cdr3_aa: CSAPRQGGYTF

clone_size: NA
d_call: NA
v_call: TRBV29-1
j_call: TRBJ1-3
cdr3_nt: TGCAGCGTTGAACAAGGATACACCATATATTTT
cdr3_aa: CSVEQGYTIYF

clone_size: NA
d_call: TRBD2
v_call: TRBV27
j_call: TRBJ2-2
cdr3_nt: TGTGCCAGCAGGTCGACTAGCGGGGGCGGGGAGCTGTTTTTT
cdr3_aa: CASRSTSGGGELFF

clone_size: NA
d_call: TRBD2
v_call: TRBV7-8
j_call: TRBJ2-7
cdr3_nt: TGTGCCAGCAGCACTACTAGCGGGGGGGCGTACGAGCAGTACTTC
cdr3_aa: CASSTTSGGAYEQYF

clone_size: few
d_call: TRBD2
v_call: TRBV12-3/TRBV12-4
j_call: TRBJ2-5
cdr3_nt: TGTGCCAGCCTTAGCGGGGGGGAGACCCAGTACTTC
cdr3_aa: CASLSGGETQYF

clone_size: NA
d_call: NA
v_call: TRBV20-1
j_call: TRBJ2-2
cdr3_nt: TGCAGTGCTAGAGGCAGAACCGGGGAGCTGTTTTTT
cdr3_aa: CSARGRTGELFF

clone_size: few
d_call: NA
v_call: TRBV20-1
j_call: TRBJ1-1
cdr3_nt: TGCAGTGCCAAATCCCCGGGGAGAGGGACTGAAGCTTTCTTT
cdr3_aa: CSAKSPGRGTEAFF

clone_size: NA
d_call: NA
v_call: TRBV3-1
j_call: TRBJ2-7
cdr3_nt: TGTGCCAGCGGGAATCGACAGACCCACGAGCAGTACTTC
cdr3_aa: CASGNRQTHEQYF

clone_size: NA
d_call: TRBD2
v_call: TRBV5-4
j_call: TRBJ2-2
cdr3_nt: TGTGCCAGCAGCTTGGACAGCGGGGGATACACCGGGGAGCTGTTTTTT
cdr3_aa: CASSLDSGGYTGELFF

clone_size: large
d_call: TRBD2
v_call: TRBV28
j_call: TRBJ2-1
cdr3_nt: TGTGCCAGCAGTGGGACTAGCGGAGGGGTATACAATGAGCAGTTCTTC
cdr3_aa: CASSGTSGGVYNEQFF

clone_size: NA
d_call: TRBD2
v_call: TRBV4-1
j_call: TRBJ2-1
cdr3_nt: TGCGCCAGCAGCCAAGATGGGACGGGGGGATACTACAATGAGCAGTTCTTC
cdr3_aa: CASSQDGTGGYYNEQFF

clone_size: few
d_call: TRBD2
v_call: TRBV11-2
j_call: TRBJ2-7
cdr3_nt: TGTGCCAGCAGCGTACTAGCGGGGGGGCCCCACGAGCAGTACTTC
cdr3_aa: CASSVLAGGPHEQYF

clone_size: few
d_call: NA
v_call: TRBV23-1
j_call: TRBJ2-3
cdr3_nt: TGCGCCAGCGGGCCGAAAACGGCGGATACGCAGTATTTT
cdr3_aa: CASGPKTADTQYF

clone_size: NA
d_call: NA
v_call: TRBV5-6
j_call: TRBJ2-1
cdr3_nt: TGTGCCAGCAGCTTTTGGACAGCCACGCGCAATGAGCAGTTCTTC
cdr3_aa: CASSFWTATRNEQFF

clone_size: NA
d_call: TRBD1
v_call: TRBV7-9
j_call: TRBJ1-1
cdr3_nt: TGTGCCAGCAGGACAGGGGTTACGAACACTGAAGCTTTCTTT
cdr3_aa: CASRTGVTNTEAFF

clone_size: NA
d_call: TRBD2
v_call: TRBV11-2
j_call: TRBJ2-5
cdr3_nt: TGCGCCAGCAGCCATGGGACGAGCGGGGGGACGGGGACCCAGTACTTC
cdr3_aa: CASSHGTSGGTGTQYF

clone_size: NA
d_call: TRBD1
v_call: TRBV28
j_call: TRBJ2-7
cdr3_nt: TGTGCCAGCAGTGAGCCGGGACAGAGAACCTCCTACGAGCAGTACTTC
cdr3_aa: CASSEPGQRTSYEQYF

clone_size: NA
d_call: NA
v_call: TRBV5-1
j_call: TRBJ2-1
cdr3_nt: TGCGCCAGCAGCTTAATGGGAGGAAATGAGCAGTTCTTC
cdr3_aa: CASSLMGGNEQFF

clone_size: NA
d_call: TRBD2
v_call: TRBV11-3
j_call: TRBJ2-1
cdr3_nt: TGTGCCAGCAGCGTGACTAGCGGACCATCCAATGAGCAGTTCTTC
cdr3_aa: CASSVTSGPSNEQFF